This T cell receptor (beta chain) derives from a study of cytomegalovirus exposure and HLA in healthy donors. Findings and caveats of the study: Later analysis suggested most CMV-associated TCR beta chains were HLA-restricted.

PCR involved 60 Vbeta and 13 Jbeta primers. Clones were read by immunoSEQ multiplex PCR, and TCRdb kept only the in-frame ones, dropping some. The profile shows approximately 150,000 clones, almost 80% of them singletons. V was pared by 2 bases and J by 3 bases, with 7 bases of the junction left unmatched. Germline V lookup: CDR1 MNHEY, CDR2 SVGAGI. The CDR3 length is 15 residues. As to this clone: Its antigen is not identified.

The genes are TRBV6-5 and TRBJ2-7, with TRBD2 matching over 7 bases. This receptor was identified in a man aged 25-45 years in good health and CMV-seronegative. Sequencing used PBMCs. The CDR3 nucleotides read TGTGCCAGCAGTTACACCCGGGGAGGGAACTACGAGCAGTACTTC. Protein sequence: CASSYTRGGNYEQYF.